This T cell receptor (beta chain) emerged from a study of T cell changes during pregnancy in multiple sclerosis. V was cut by 0 bases and J by 4 bases, with 12 bases left in between. Germline CDR1 SGHAT, CDR2 FQNNGV. The CDR3 extends over 16 amino acids. The sample holds a few counts of this clone. Assay: immunoSEQ multiplex PCR; the TCRdb copy retains only in-frame clones and omits some. The table records more than 90,000 clones, about 90% of them present only once. This sequence joins TRBV11-2 and TRBJ2-2, with D possibly TRBD1 on 6 matching bases. The origin of this receptor is a female donor with multiple sclerosis, enrolled in a pregnancy study. The input for sequencing was peripheral blood, taken in the third trimester of pregnancy. CDR3 coding DNA: TGTGCCAGCAGCTTAGATCGAACAGGGAGCACCGGGGAGCTGTTTTTT. Translated, it gives CASSLDRTGSTGELFF. The complete variable domain, with remaining parts taken from reference TRBV11-2 and TRBJ2-2, reads EAGVAQSPRYKIIEKRQSVAFWCNPISGHATLYWYQQILGQGPKLLIQFQNNGVVDDSQLPKDRFSAERLKGVDSTLKIQPAKLEDSAVYLCASSLDRTGSTGELFFGEGSRLTVL.